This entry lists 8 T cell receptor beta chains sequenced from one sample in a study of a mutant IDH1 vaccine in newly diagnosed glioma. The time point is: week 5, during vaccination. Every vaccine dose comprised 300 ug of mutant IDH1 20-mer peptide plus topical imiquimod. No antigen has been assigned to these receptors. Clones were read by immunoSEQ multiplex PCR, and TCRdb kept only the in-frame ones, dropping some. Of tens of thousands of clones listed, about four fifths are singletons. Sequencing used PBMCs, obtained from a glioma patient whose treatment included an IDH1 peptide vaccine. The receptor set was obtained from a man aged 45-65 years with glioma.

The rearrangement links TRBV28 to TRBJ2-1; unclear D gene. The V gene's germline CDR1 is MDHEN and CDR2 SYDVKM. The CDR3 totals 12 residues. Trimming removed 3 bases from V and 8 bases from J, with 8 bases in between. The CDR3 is CASSFSLYEQFF. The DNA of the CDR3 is TGTGCCAGCAGTTTTTCCCTATATGAGCAGTTCTTC.

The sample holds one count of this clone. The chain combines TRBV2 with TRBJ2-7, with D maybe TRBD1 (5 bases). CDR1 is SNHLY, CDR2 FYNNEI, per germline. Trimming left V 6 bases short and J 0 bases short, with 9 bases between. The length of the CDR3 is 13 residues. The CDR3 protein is CASSDSSSYEQYF. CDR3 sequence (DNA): TGTGCCAGCAGCGACAGTAGCTCCTACGAGCAGTACTTC. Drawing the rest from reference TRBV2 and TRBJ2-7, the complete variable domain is EPEVTQTPSHQVTQMGQEVILRCVPISNHLYFYWYRQILGQKVEFLVSFYNNEISEKSEIFDDQFSVERPDGSNFTLKIRSTKLEDSAMYFCASSDSSSYEQYFGPGTRLTVT.

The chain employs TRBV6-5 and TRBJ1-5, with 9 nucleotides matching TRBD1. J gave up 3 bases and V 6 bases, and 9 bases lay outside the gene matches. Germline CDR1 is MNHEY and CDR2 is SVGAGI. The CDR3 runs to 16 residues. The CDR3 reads CASRYRTGAFNQPQHF. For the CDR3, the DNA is TGTGCCAGCAGGTACCGGACAGGGGCCTTCAATCAGCCCCAGCATTTT.

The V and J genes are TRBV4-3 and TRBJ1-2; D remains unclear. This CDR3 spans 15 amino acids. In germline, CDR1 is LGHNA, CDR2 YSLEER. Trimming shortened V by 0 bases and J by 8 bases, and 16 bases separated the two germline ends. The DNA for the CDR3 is TGCGCCAGCAGCCAAGACCGTTGGGAGGCGGGAGGCTACACCTTC. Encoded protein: CASSQDRWEAGGYTF.

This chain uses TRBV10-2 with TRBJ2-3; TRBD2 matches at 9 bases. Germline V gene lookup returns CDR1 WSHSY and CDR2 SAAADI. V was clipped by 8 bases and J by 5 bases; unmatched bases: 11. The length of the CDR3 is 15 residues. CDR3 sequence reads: CASLTPAGGVDTQYF. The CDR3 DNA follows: TGCGCCAGCCTTACCCCGGCGGGAGGGGTAGATACGCAGTATTTT.

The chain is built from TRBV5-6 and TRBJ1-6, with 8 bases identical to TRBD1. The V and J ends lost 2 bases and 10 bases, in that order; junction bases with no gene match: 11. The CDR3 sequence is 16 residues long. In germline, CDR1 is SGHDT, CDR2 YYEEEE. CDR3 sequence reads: CASSLGWTGSGSPLHF. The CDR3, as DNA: TGTGCCAGCAGCTTAGGGTGGACAGGGTCGGGCTCACCCCTCCACTTT.

CDR3 sequence: CASSVTSIPPFNEQFF. CDR3 coding DNA: TGTGCCAGCAGCGTAACTTCCATTCCCCCGTTTAATGAGCAGTTCTTC. V is TRBV9 and J is TRBJ2-1; no definite D call. Trimming removed 1 base at V and 7 bases at J, with 18 bases between. The CDR3 has 16 residues. The germline gives CDR1 SGDLS, CDR2 YYNGEE.

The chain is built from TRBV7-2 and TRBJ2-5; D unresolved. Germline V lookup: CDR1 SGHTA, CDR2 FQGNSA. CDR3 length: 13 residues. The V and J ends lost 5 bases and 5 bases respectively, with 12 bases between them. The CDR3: CASSLRGRETQYF. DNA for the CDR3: TGTGCCAGCAGCCTCCGAGGCCGGGAGACCCAGTACTTC.